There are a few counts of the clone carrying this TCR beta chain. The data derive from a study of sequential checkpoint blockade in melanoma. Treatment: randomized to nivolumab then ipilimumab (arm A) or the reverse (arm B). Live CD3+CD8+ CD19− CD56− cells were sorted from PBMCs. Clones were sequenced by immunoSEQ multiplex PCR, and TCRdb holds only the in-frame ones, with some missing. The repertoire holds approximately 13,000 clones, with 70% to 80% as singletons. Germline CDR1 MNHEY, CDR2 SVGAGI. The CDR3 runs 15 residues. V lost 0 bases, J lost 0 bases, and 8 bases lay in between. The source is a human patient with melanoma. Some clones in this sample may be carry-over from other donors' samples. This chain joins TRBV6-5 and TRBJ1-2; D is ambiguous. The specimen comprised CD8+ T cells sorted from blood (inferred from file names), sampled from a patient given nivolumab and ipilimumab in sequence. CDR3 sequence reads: CASSYSVIANYGYTF. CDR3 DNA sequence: TGTGCCAGCAGTTACTCGGTTATAGCTAACTATGGCTACACCTTC.